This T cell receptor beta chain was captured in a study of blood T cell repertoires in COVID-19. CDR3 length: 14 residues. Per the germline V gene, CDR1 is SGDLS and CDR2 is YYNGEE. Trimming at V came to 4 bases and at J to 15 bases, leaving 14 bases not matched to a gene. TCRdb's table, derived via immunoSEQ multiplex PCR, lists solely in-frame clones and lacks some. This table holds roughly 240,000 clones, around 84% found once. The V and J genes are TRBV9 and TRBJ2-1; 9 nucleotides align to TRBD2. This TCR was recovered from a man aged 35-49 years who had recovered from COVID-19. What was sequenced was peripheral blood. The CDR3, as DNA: TGTGCCAGCAGCTGGCGGGGCGCGGGAGGGCCGCCGTTCTTC. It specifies CASSWRGAGGPPFF.